This is a list of T cell receptor beta chains from one sample in a study of blood T cell repertoires in COVID-19. Sequencing was performed with immunoSEQ multiplex PCR; in TCRdb, only in-frame clones are kept and a portion is missing. The sample lists a few hundred thousand clones, about 88% occurring once. The sequencing sample was made of peripheral blood. The origin of the receptors is a woman in her thirties or forties who had recovered from COVID-19. Both conserved end residues are trimmed from each CDR3. D genes are given only for firm matches.

J gene: TRBJ2-1; V gene: TRBV15; D gene: TRBD2; CDR3 protein: ATSRGGTSGGPNNEQF
J gene: TRBJ2-1; V gene: TRBV7-3; D gene: TRBD2; CDR3 protein: ASSPRTSGGHEQF
J gene: TRBJ1-1; V gene: TRBV9; D gene: TRBD1; CDR3 protein: ASSAQGEATEAF
J gene: TRBJ1-5; V gene: TRBV5-5; D gene: -; CDR3 protein: ASSLVGEGTIYSNQPQH
J gene: TRBJ1-2; V gene: TRBV12-3/TRBV12-4; D gene: -; CDR3 protein: ASSLGHVGYT
J gene: TRBJ2-7; V gene: TRBV5-1; D gene: -; CDR3 protein: ASSFRGPSSYEQY
J gene: TRBJ2-2; V gene: TRBV6-5; D gene: -; CDR3 protein: ASRTGRDTGELF
J gene: TRBJ1-4; V gene: TRBV7-8; D gene: -; CDR3 protein: ASSLGAATNEKLF
J gene: TRBJ2-3; V gene: TRBV5-8; D gene: -; CDR3 protein: ASSWRTLPSSTDTQY
J gene: TRBJ2-4; V gene: TRBV30; D gene: -; CDR3 protein: AWSLLNIQY
J gene: TRBJ2-1; V gene: TRBV24-1; D gene: -; CDR3 protein: ATSIYRGGYNEQF
J gene: TRBJ2-7; V gene: TRBV4-1; D gene: TRBD1; CDR3 protein: ASSQIQGFSYEQY
J gene: TRBJ2-1; V gene: TRBV6-5; D gene: -; CDR3 protein: ASHKVSSYNEQF
J gene: TRBJ2-1; V gene: TRBV2; D gene: TRBD2; CDR3 protein: ASGGTSGTGDEQF
J gene: TRBJ2-5; V gene: TRBV27; D gene: -; CDR3 protein: ASTEHDGYQETQY
J gene: TRBJ2-3; V gene: TRBV19; D gene: -; CDR3 protein: ASSIGTATDTQY
J gene: TRBJ1-5; V gene: TRBV30; D gene: TRBD1; CDR3 protein: AWSASDRASQPQH
J gene: TRBJ2-3; V gene: TRBV28; D gene: -; CDR3 protein: ASRDPAGPTDTQY
J gene: TRBJ2-1; V gene: TRBV13; D gene: -; CDR3 protein: ASSPPSSSYNEQF
J gene: TRBJ1-5; V gene: TRBV3-1/TRBV3-2; D gene: -; CDR3 protein: ASSQDHSGRQPQH
J gene: TRBJ2-2; V gene: TRBV11-3; D gene: TRBD1; CDR3 protein: ASSLSVLQGANTGELF
J gene: TRBJ1-6; V gene: TRBV25-1; D gene: -; CDR3 protein: ASSEFKGGASPLH
J gene: TRBJ2-3; V gene: TRBV5-1; D gene: TRBD2; CDR3 protein: ASNPRAGGAGDTQY
J gene: TRBJ2-3; V gene: TRBV12-3/TRBV12-4; D gene: -; CDR3 protein: ASMPLEADTQY
J gene: TRBJ2-1; V gene: TRBV5-4; D gene: -; CDR3 protein: ASSLGPRDTYNEQF
J gene: TRBJ2-3; V gene: TRBV21-1; D gene: -; CDR3 protein: ASRPTSGTDTQY
J gene: TRBJ2-3; V gene: TRBV7-2; D gene: -; CDR3 protein: ASSSFSGTDTQY
J gene: TRBJ1-5; V gene: TRBV29-1; D gene: -; CDR3 protein: AEGGRNQPQH
J gene: TRBJ2-5; V gene: TRBV28; D gene: TRBD1; CDR3 protein: ASRQTPDRVVQETQY
J gene: TRBJ1-1; V gene: TRBV10-3; D gene: -; CDR3 protein: AIRPRGGSTEAF
J gene: TRBJ2-2; V gene: TRBV19; D gene: -; CDR3 protein: ASSSPAAYTGELF
J gene: TRBJ2-5; V gene: TRBV15; D gene: -; CDR3 protein: ATRLGSFGGPETQY
J gene: TRBJ2-3; V gene: TRBV7-9; D gene: TRBD2; CDR3 protein: ASSLAGTRVHTQY